One sample yielded the 15 T cell receptor beta chains listed below, sequenced in a study of T-cell memory formation after mild COVID-19. One entry per CDR3 protein results from TCRdb running MiXCR on the 5' RACE reads. In the table there are 270,000 or so distinct CDR3 sequences, 16% of which are singletons. The sequenced material came from PBMCs or a T cell subset sorted from them (not recorded which). The receptor set was obtained from a man aged 18 to 35 who had mild COVID-19 (a few samples of this study predate the infection). Cell type and time point are not known.

This chain connects TRBV29-1 to TRBJ1-1, with 7 bases that match TRBD1. The germline gives CDR1 SQVTM, CDR2 ANQGSEA. The ends lost 6 bases at V and 7 bases at J; junction bases unmatched: 8. The CDR3 sequence is 12 residues long. The CDR3 nucleotides read TGCAGCGTCGAGTCCACAGGGGATGAAGCTTTCTTT. Translated: CSVESTGDEAFF.

This clonotype was detected only a few times. The chain is built from TRBV12-3 or TRBV12-4 and TRBJ1-1, with TRBD1 matching 9 bases. This CDR3 region has 14 residues. The junction had 7 bases not matched to a gene; V was cut back by 6 bases and J by 5 bases. The CDR3 DNA follows: TGTGCCAGCAGCTCACAGGGGGCGGAGACTGAAGCTTTCTTT. Encoded protein: CASSSQGAETEAFF.

The CDR3: CASSRQEVGEQFF. Here the CDR3 DNA reads TGCGCCAGCAGCCGACAGGAGGTCGGTGAGCAGTTCTTC. The chain couples TRBV5-1 to TRBJ2-1; a weak D match, TRBD1 (6 bases). V was shortened by 4 bases and J by 9 bases, with 14 bases between the two germline ends. Germline V CDR1 and CDR2: SGHRS, YFSETQ. The CDR3 length is 13 residues.

The table lists this clonotype with many counts. The chain is built from TRBV7-9 and TRBJ1-2, with a weak D call TRBD1 (6 bases). In germline, CDR1 is SEHNR, CDR2 FQNEAQ (reference sequence). The germline V and J ends were trimmed by 6 bases and 6 bases, with 11 bases remaining between them. The CDR3 runs 12 residues. The CDR3 loop reads CASSLSGDGYTF. The CDR3 DNA reads TGTGCCAGCAGTTTATCAGGGGATGGCTACACCTTC.

This clonotype was seen only a few times. The chain links TRBV11-2 to TRBJ1-6; a weak D match, TRBD1 (6 bases). CDR1 and CDR2 (germline): SGHAT, FQNNGV. The CDR3 spans 14 residues. Trimming removed 8 bases at V and 13 bases at J, with 21 bases between. CDR3 nucleotide sequence: TGTGCCAGCGGAGTTATGAGGGACAATCGCCCCCTCCACTTT. Encoded protein: CASGVMRDNRPLHF.

The chain recombines TRBV19 with TRBJ2-7, with no clear D. Germline V lookup: CDR1 LNHDA, CDR2 SQIVND (reference sequence). Trimming removed 5 bases from V and 3 bases from J, with 11 bases in between. The CDR3 covers 13 residues. The CDR3 protein is CASSSDIYYEQYF. CDR3 DNA sequence: TGTGCCAGTAGTTCTGACATCTACTACGAGCAGTACTTC.

This clonotype was seen a handful of times. The chain carries TRBV20-1 and TRBJ2-3; no reliable D call. V lost 3 bases, J lost 2 bases, and 15 bases lay in between. Germline values: CDR1 DFQATT, CDR2 SNEGSKA (reference sequence). The CDR3 length is 15 residues. This CDR3 is CSASSTELPTDTQYF. For the CDR3, the DNA is TGCAGTGCTAGCTCAACAGAGCTACCCACAGATACGCAGTATTTT.

A few counts support this clonotype. The rearrangement joins TRBV4-3 to TRBJ1-1; no reliable D call. V lost 8 bases and J 2 bases, leaving 12 bases between the germline ends. The CDR3 runs 13 residues. Germline loops: CDR1 LGHNA, CDR2 YSLEER. CDR3 sequence reads: CASRKAINTEAFF. For the CDR3, the DNA is TGCGCCAGCCGGAAAGCGATTAACACTGAAGCTTTCTTT.

The rearrangement joins TRBV18 to TRBJ1-2; D ambiguous. The CDR3 is made up of 14 amino acids. Trimming pared 4 bases from V and 0 bases from J, leaving 9 bases between. CDR1 KGHSH and CDR2 LQKENI come from the germline V gene. The CDR3 nucleotides are TGTGCCAGCTCACTTGTCAGAGCTAACTATGGCTACACCTTC. Its translation is CASSLVRANYGYTF.

V is TRBV7-3 and J is TRBJ1-1; D is uncertain. Trimming took 5 bases from V and 1 from J, leaving 14 bases between them. The CDR3 has 15 residues. Germline CDR1 reads SGHTA; CDR2 reads FQGTGA. CDR3 DNA: TGTGCCAGCAGCCAAGCCGGGAATACGAACACTGAAGCTTTCTTT. It codes for CASSQAGNTNTEAFF.

This clonotype appeared a few times. The rearrangement links TRBV7-6 to TRBJ2-3; D is unresolved. Germline V gene lookup returns CDR1 SGHVS and CDR2 FNYEAQ. This CDR3 has 15 residues. Trimming removed 5 bases at V and 1 base at J, with 13 bases between. CDR3 sequence: CASSRIPVGTDTQYF. For the CDR3, the DNA is TGTGCCAGCAGCCGAATACCCGTGGGCACAGATACGCAGTATTTT.

Worth noting for this clonotype: One junction end does not reproduce the germline sequence, and a read error may be involved. The chain has TRBV10-3 and TRBJ2-3; 7 nucleotides align to TRBD1. The CDR3 loop spans 20 amino acids. Germline V gene lookup returns CDR1 ENHRY and CDR2 SYGVKD. The DNA of the CDR3 is TGTGCCATCAGTGAGTCGCCCTCTCGGCGGCGACAGGGCCTCACAGATACGAAGTATTTT. Translation gives CAISESPSRRRQGLTDTKYF.

The chain has TRBV21-1 and TRBJ2-5; no DNA check was done on the table's D call, TRBD2. TRBV21-1 is a pseudogene segment. The length of the CDR3 is 14 residues. In DNA form, the CDR3 reads TGTGCCAGCATCCCAGCGGGGCCGCAACGGACCCAGTACTTC. Protein sequence: CASIPAGPQRTQYF.

Ten or more counts support this clonotype. The chain is built from TRBV7-3 and TRBJ2-3, with D possibly TRBD1 on 6 matching bases. V lost 5 bases and J 1 base, leaving 22 bases between the germline ends. This CDR3 contains 18 residues. CDR1 and CDR2 from the germline V gene are SGHTA and FQGTGA. The CDR3 sequence is CASSRTPTRGIGTDTQYF. CDR3 DNA: TGTGCCAGCAGCCGTACTCCAACCAGGGGTATAGGCACAGATACGCAGTATTTT.

This clonotype appeared a few times. V gene TRBV27 combines with J gene TRBJ1-2, with no clear D. CDR3 size: 13 residues. CDR1 and CDR2 from the germline V gene are MNHEY and SMNVEV (reference sequence). Trimming shortened V by 0 bases and J by 4 bases, and 6 bases separated the two germline ends. CDR3 protein: CASSLSGIYGYTF. CDR3 nucleotide sequence: TGTGCCAGCAGTTTATCAGGGATCTATGGCTACACCTTC.